The 23 T cell receptor beta chains below were found in one sample sequenced in a study of T cell repertoires in cytomegalovirus infection. These receptors lack a known antigen. TCRdb reanalysed the reads using MiXCR and keeps one entry per CDR3 protein. The sample holds around 120,000 distinct CDR3 sequences, 20% to 30% seen once. Sequenced input: PBMCs, sequenced either directly or after in vitro stimulation (not recorded which). The receptors come from a human donor in good health (CMV status not recorded). Some clones in this sample may be carry-over from other donors' samples.

The chain links TRBV29-1 to TRBJ1-2; D unresolved. Trimming left V 6 bases short and J 6 bases short, with 17 bases between. The V gene's germline CDR1 is SQVTM and CDR2 ANQGSEA. The CDR3 is made up of 13 amino acids. The CDR3 region has the DNA TGCAGCGTGTACAAAGGGCATTTCGATGGCTACACCTTC. It translates to CSVYKGHFDGYTF. Combining the CDR3 with reference TRBV29-1 and TRBJ1-2 gives the whole variable domain SAVISQKPSRDICQRGTSLTIQCQVDSQVTMMFWYRQQPGQSLTLIATANQGSEATYESGFVIDKFPISRPNLTFSTLTVSNMSPEDSSIYLCSVYKGHFDGYTFGSGTRLTVV.

The gene calls are TRBV6-2 or TRBV6-3 and TRBJ2-7; weak D call: TRBD2 (6 bases). Per germline, CDR1 MNHEY and CDR2 SVGEGT. V was cut by 2 bases and J by 4 bases, with 9 bases left in between. The CDR3 has 13 residues. In nucleotides, the CDR3 is TGTGCCAGCAGTTACGGGACTGGTTACGAGCAGTACGTC. Translation gives CASSYGTGYEQYV.

The rearrangement uses TRBV20-1 and TRBJ2-7; no definite D call. The CDR3 runs 12 residues. V lost 6 bases, J lost 4 bases, and 13 bases lay in between. Per the germline V gene, CDR1 is DFQATT and CDR2 is SNEGSKA (reference sequence). CDR3: CSALRGLYEQYF. The CDR3 DNA is TGCAGTGCCCTTCGCGGATTATACGAGCAGTACTTC.

At least ten counts were recorded for this clonotype. The chain is built from TRBV7-2 and TRBJ2-6; D uncertain. CDR3 length equals 15 residues. V dropped 7 bases and J dropped 1 base, with 11 bases sitting between them. Germline CDR1 reads SGHTA; CDR2 reads FQGNSA. The CDR3 loop is CASTLVVSGANVLTF. The CDR3 DNA reads TGTGCCAGCACCCTAGTTGTGTCTGGGGCCAACGTCCTGACTTTC.

The sample holds many counts of this clonotype. V gene TRBV19 combines with J gene TRBJ1-2; 8 bases line up with TRBD1. Germline lookup yields CDR1 LNHDA and CDR2 SQIVND (reference sequence). The ends lost 6 bases at V and 4 bases at J; junction bases unmatched: 10. The CDR3 has 15 amino acids. The CDR3 nucleotides are TGTGCCAGTAGGCCAACGACAGGGGACGGCTATGGCTACACCTTC. It translates to CASRPTTGDGYGYTF.

This clonotype was seen a handful of times. The rearrangement uses TRBV7-9 and TRBJ2-1; a weak D match, TRBD2 (6 bases). The CDR3 runs 19 residues. The V and J ends lost 5 bases and 6 bases respectively, with 29 bases between them. The germline V gene encodes CDR1 SEHNR and CDR2 FQNEAQ (reference sequence). CDR3 nucleotide sequence: TGTGCCAGCAGCCCCGGGACGGAGGGCCGCGCCCTCTCCCTCAATGAGCAGTTCTTC. This gives the protein CASSPGTEGRALSLNEQFF.

This clonotype appeared once. Here the CDR3 reads CSVARQGLYNEQFF. The CDR3 region has the DNA TGCAGCGTTGCCCGACAGGGGCTATACAATGAGCAGTTCTTC. The chain has TRBV29-1 and TRBJ2-1, with 8 bases identical to TRBD1. J lost 4 bases, V lost 4 bases, and 6 bases had no gene match. The length of the CDR3 is 14 residues. Germline V gene data show CDR1 as SQVTM and CDR2 as ANQGSEA.

This clonotype was seen ten or more times. This chain links TRBV7-2 with TRBJ2-7; the D gene could be TRBD1 or TRBD2 (5 bases each). Germline V lookup: CDR1 SGHTA, CDR2 FQGNSA. The V and J ends lost 3 bases and 5 bases respectively, with 11 bases between them. The CDR3 runs to 13 residues. This CDR3 reads CASSFLRGHEQYF. For the CDR3, the DNA is TGTGCCAGCAGCTTCTTGAGGGGTCACGAGCAGTACTTC.

The chain recombines TRBV29-1 with TRBJ1-5; 7 bases are a match to TRBD1. The CDR3 sequence is 14 residues long. The V and J ends lost 7 bases and 4 bases, in that order; junction bases with no gene match: 10. Germline CDR1 and CDR2: SQVTM and ANQGSEA. The CDR3 bases are TGCAGCGCCCGATTTAAGACAGGGAATCAGCCCCAGCATTTT. It yields the protein CSARFKTGNQPQHF.

This clonotype has just a few counts. This sequence joins TRBV2 and TRBJ1-5; TRBD1 matches 10 bases. The junction had 2 bases not matched to a gene; V was cut back by 3 bases and J by 0 bases. CDR3 length equals 16 residues. The germline gives CDR1 SNHLY, CDR2 FYNNEI. The CDR3 loop is CASSDRTGGSNQPQHF. In DNA form, the CDR3 reads TGTGCCAGCAGTGACCGGACAGGGGGTAGCAATCAGCCCCAGCATTTT.

The J gene is TRBJ1-6, the V gene TRBV7-6; D not certain. The V end was cut by 1 base, the J end by 10 bases, with 8 bases between. The CDR3 is made up of 13 amino acids. Per germline, CDR1 SGHVS and CDR2 FNYEAQ. CDR3 DNA: TGTGCCAGCAGCTTAGAGGCAGGCTCACCCCTCCACTTT. Translating gives CASSLEAGSPLHF.

V and J are TRBV4-3 and TRBJ2-5; the D is unclear. CDR3 length: 15 amino acids. V was cut by 1 base and J by 2 bases, with 11 bases left in between. Per the germline V gene, CDR1 is LGHNA and CDR2 is YSLEER. CDR3 sequence: CASSQAWRQQETQYF. The CDR3 DNA sequence: TGCGCCAGCAGCCAAGCATGGCGGCAACAAGAGACCCAGTACTTC.

This chain uses TRBV7-6 with TRBJ2-1; weak D call: TRBD1 (6 bases). This CDR3 is built from 14 residues. Germline values: CDR1 SGHVS, CDR2 FNYEAQ. Trimming removed 2 bases from V and 8 bases from J, with 13 bases in between. Written as DNA, the CDR3 is TGTGCCAGCAGCTTACGAGGCAGGGGCTATGAGCAGTTCTTC. It translates to CASSLRGRGYEQFF.

As concerns this clonotype: At one end, the junction sequence differs from germline, possibly due to a read error. The chain couples TRBV19 to TRBJ2-1; tentative D call: TRBD2 (6 bases). CDR3 size: 15 residues. Germline V lookup: CDR1 LNHDA, CDR2 SQIVND (reference sequence). CDR3 in amino acids: CASTSPGLSFNEQFF. The CDR3 nucleotides are TGTGCCAGTACCTCACCGGGACTCTCCTTCAATGAGCAGTTCTTC.

The V gene is TRBV9, the J gene TRBJ2-3; D might be TRBD1 (6 bases). The V end lost 6 bases, the J end lost 1 base, and 15 bases lay between the germline ends. The germline V gene encodes CDR1 SGDLS and CDR2 YYNGEE. This CDR3 is built from 15 residues. This chain's CDR3 is CASNSRGMGTDTQYF. The CDR3 bases are TGTGCCAGCAATTCTAGGGGGATGGGCACAGATACGCAGTATTTT.

This clonotype was recorded at least ten times. The chain links TRBV7-2 to TRBJ1-2; 7 bases match TRBD1. With 5 bases clipped from V and 7 bases from J, the junction kept 10 bases outside the gene matches. CDR1 is SGHTA and CDR2 is FQGNSA in the germline V gene. The CDR3 has 14 residues. The CDR3 loop reads CASSQTVQGTGYTF. The DNA of the CDR3 is TGTGCCAGCAGCCAAACCGTACAGGGGACTGGCTACACCTTC.

Ten or more counts support this clonotype. This chain uses TRBV20-1 with TRBJ2-7; D gene ambiguous. The length of the CDR3 is 13 residues. Germline V lookup: CDR1 DFQATT, CDR2 SNEGSKA (reference sequence). The germline V and J ends were trimmed by 0 bases and 3 bases, with 9 bases remaining between them. The CDR3 DNA reads TGCAGTGCTAGAGATTCCAGCGACTACGAGCAGTACTTC. Translated, it gives CSARDSSDYEQYF.

V and J are TRBV12-3 or TRBV12-4 and TRBJ2-1, with D possibly TRBD2 on 6 matching bases. Trimming left V 1 base short and J 7 bases short, with 14 bases between. The CDR3 is 15 residues long. CDR3 sequence (DNA): TGTGCCAGCAGTTTAGTCGGGGGAGTGGGGAATGAGCAGTTCTTC. This sequence encodes CASSLVGGVGNEQFF.

This clonotype was observed many times. The rearrangement links TRBV28 to TRBJ2-7; 7 nucleotides agree with TRBD1. The CDR3 covers 16 residues. V was pared by 6 bases and J by 5 bases, with 16 bases of the junction left unmatched. Germline loops: CDR1 MDHEN, CDR2 SYDVKM. CDR3 DNA: TGTGCCAGCAGACCCTACCGGGACAGAACCTTTGACGAGCAGTACTTC. Translating gives CASRPYRDRTFDEQYF.

At least ten counts were recorded for this clonotype. The gene calls are TRBV7-2 and TRBJ1-5, with TRBD1 matching over 11 bases. CDR1 and CDR2 from the germline V gene are SGHTA and FQGNSA. V dropped 2 bases and J dropped 5; count of bases not matched to a gene: 5. This CDR3 spans 16 amino acids. The CDR3 DNA sequence: TGTGCCAGCAGCTTATGGACAGGGGGCGCAGATCAGCCCCAGCATTTT. It translates to CASSLWTGGADQPQHF.

This clonotype has a handful of counts. The genes are TRBV4-2 and TRBJ2-1, with TRBD2 identical over 15 bases. Germline CDR1 is LGHNA and CDR2 is YNFKEQ. The CDR3 is made up of 18 amino acids. Unmatched junction bases numbered 13, after V lost 4 bases and J lost 9 bases. The CDR3 sequence is CASSPDSPGLAGGLEQFF. CDR3 sequence (DNA): TGTGCCAGCAGCCCGGATTCCCCGGGACTAGCGGGAGGTCTTGAGCAGTTCTTC.

V is TRBV30 and J is TRBJ1-6; no definite D call. Trimming stripped 5 bases from V and 4 bases from J, with 9 bases between. Germline assignment: CDR1 GTSNPN and CDR2 SVGIG (reference sequence). The CDR3 length is 13 residues. In DNA, the CDR3 is TGTGCCTGGGAAGCTCTTTATAATTCACCCCTCCACTTT. It specifies CAWEALYNSPLHF.

This clonotype has a handful of counts. The CDR3, as DNA: TGTGCCAGCAGCTTAGTTACGAACACCGGGGAGCTGTTTTTT. It specifies CASSLVTNTGELFF. The V call is TRBV7-2, the J call TRBJ2-2, with D hard to call. This CDR3 contains 14 residues. V was pared by 1 base and J by 0 bases, with 3 bases between. In germline, CDR1 is SGHTA, CDR2 FQGNSA. Variable domain in full (rest from reference TRBV7-2 and TRBJ2-2): GAGVSQSPSNKVTEKGKDVELRCDPISGHTALYWYRQSLGQGLEFLIYFQGNSAPDKSGLPSDRFSAERTGGSVSTLTIQRTQQEDSAVYLCASSLVTNTGELFFGEGSRLTVL.